This T cell receptor (beta chain) was retrieved from a study of T cell responses to AZD1222 COVID-19 vaccine. Study-wide results and limits: Seropositive status at baseline applied to only a handful of AZD1222 recipients. The span of vaccine-associated CD4 TCRs extended across spike, with dominance at 160-218 and 743-854. The study found Spike-specific TCR breadth and depth rose after two AZD1222 doses. The donors showed a predominance of white British ancestry and of females, with possible underestimation of clonal diversity.

Profiling relied on immunoSEQ multiplex PCR, and the TCRdb table lists in-frame clones only, not all of them. The repertoire holds about 120,000 clones, around 89% seen once, with over 3% in the top ten. CDR1 and CDR2 (germline): LGHNA, YSLEER. Trimming cost V 1 base and J 8 bases; bases outside gene matches: 10. The CDR3 has 16 amino acids. A word on this clone: Antigen: not known.

The V and J genes are TRBV4-3 and TRBJ2-3; TRBD2 matches 9 bases. The receptor was derived from an adult in good health. The sequencing used peripheral blood, collected on day 0 of AZD1222 vaccination. As DNA, the CDR3 is TGCGCCAGCAGCCAAGGAGGCGGGGGGGCGATTGGTACGCAGTATTTT. This translates into CASSQGGGGAIGTQYF.